A selection of T cell receptor beta chains follows, all from one sample in a study of blood T cell repertoires in COVID-19. This table comes from immunoSEQ multiplex PCR, and its TCRdb copy is limited to in-frame clones, with some not included. Of 45,000 or so clones listed, about 90% were seen once; the top ten hold under 2.5%. The specimen sequenced was peripheral blood. The receptors stem from a woman aged 80 or older with COVID-19, enrolled during active disease. The CDR3 runs from the conserved cysteine through the conserved F or W. D genes are given only for firm matches. Some rows have no size entry. The others give once, few or many, or a class for an expanded clone.

CDR3 DNA,CDR3 protein,J gene,D gene,clone size,V gene
TGTGCCAGCAGACGAAACACATGGACAGGGCCTTCATCCGGGAATTCACCCCTCCACTTT,CASRRNTWTGPSSGNSPLHF,TRBJ1-6,TRBD1,NA,TRBV28
TGCGCCAGCAGCTCTCAAGGGGGAAGCTCCTATAATTCACCCCTCCACTTT,CASSSQGGSSYNSPLHF,TRBJ1-6,NA,NA,TRBV5-1
TGTGCCAGCAGCTTAGCGAACAGGGCTGCAACTAATGAAAAACTGTTTTTT,CASSLANRAATNEKLFF,TRBJ1-4,NA,NA,TRBV7-9
TGTGCCAGCAGAGGGGGCTGGTCCGAGGGGTACGAGCAGTACTTC,CASRGGWSEGYEQYF,TRBJ2-7,TRBD1,NA,TRBV7-2
TGTGCCAGCAGCTTGGGACAGGGGGATGAGACCCAGTACTTC,CASSLGQGDETQYF,TRBJ2-5,TRBD1,NA,TRBV5-6
TGCAGTGCTAGTTCGAGGGGGGGGACCCTTGGGCCCCAGCATTTT,CSASSRGGTLGPQHF,TRBJ1-5,NA,NA,TRBV20-1
TGTGCCAGCAGCTTAGATCTCACAGGGAACATGAACACTGAAGCTTTCTTT,CASSLDLTGNMNTEAFF,TRBJ1-1,NA,NA,TRBV7-9
TGTGCCAGCAGCTTGCAGGGCGGTTCCTACAATGAGCAGTTCTTC,CASSLQGGSYNEQFF,TRBJ2-1,NA,NA,TRBV5-5
TGTGCCACCAGCAGAGATCCGGACCCGCTCGGGAAAGCTTTCTTT,CATSRDPDPLGKAFF,TRBJ1-1,NA,once,TRBV15
TGTGCCAGCAGCTTAGTCGGGAATCAGCCCCAGCATTTT,CASSLVGNQPQHF,TRBJ1-5,NA,NA,TRBV11-2
TGTGCCAGCAGTTTAGCGGCGAATAATGCTGGAAACACCATATATTTT,CASSLAANNAGNTIYF,TRBJ1-3,NA,NA,TRBV27
TGCAGCGTAATTGGGACTAGCGGGAGCACAGATACGCAGTATTTT,CSVIGTSGSTDTQYF,TRBJ2-3,TRBD2,NA,TRBV29-1
TGCGCCAGCAGCTTGGTGGGCAGCAACTATGGCTACACCTTC,CASSLVGSNYGYTF,TRBJ1-2,NA,once,TRBV5-1
TGTGCCAGCAATGCGGGACTAGCGGGCAGGGAGCAGTACTTC,CASNAGLAGREQYF,TRBJ2-7,TRBD2,NA,TRBV28
TGTGCCAGTAGTATACCGGGACTAGCGGGACTGGGCGGGGAGCTGTTTTTT,CASSIPGLAGLGGELFF,TRBJ2-2,TRBD2,NA,TRBV19
TGTGCCAGCAGCCGCGGACAGGGAGTATCCTTT,CASSRGQGVSF,TRBJ1-6,TRBD1,few,TRBV12-3/TRBV12-4
TGTGCCAGCGGATCATGGAGGGGCGGCTACACCTTC,CASGSWRGGYTF,TRBJ1-2,NA,NA,TRBV27
TGTGCCAGCAGCAAGGCTGGGACTAGCGGGGGGGGGCTTCAAGAGACCCAGTACTTC,CASSKAGTSGGGLQETQYF,TRBJ2-5,TRBD2,NA,TRBV11-2
TGTGCCACCAGTGATTTGAGTGACAGGGAAGCTTTCTTT,CATSDLSDREAFF,TRBJ1-1,NA,NA,TRBV24-1
TGTGCCACCAGCAGAGAAAGACAGGGACCCTACGAGCAGTACTTC,CATSRERQGPYEQYF,TRBJ2-7,TRBD1,NA,TRBV15
TGCGCCAGCAGCTTATCCGCAGGGATGGAGCAGCCCCAGCATTTT,CASSLSAGMEQPQHF,TRBJ1-5,NA,NA,TRBV5-1
TGTGCCAGCAGCTTAGAGACAGGGGTTAGCACTGAAGCTTTCTTT,CASSLETGVSTEAFF,TRBJ1-1,TRBD1,NA,TRBV11-2
TGTGCCAGCAGTGAGGACAGGAGCTCTGGAAACACCATATATTTT,CASSEDRSSGNTIYF,TRBJ1-3,TRBD1,NA,TRBV2
TGTGCCAGCAGAACTTCGAACTATGGCTACACCTTC,CASRTSNYGYTF,TRBJ1-2,NA,once,TRBV2
TGTGCCAGAAACAGGGGGGGTACTGAAGCTTTCTTT,CARNRGGTEAFF,TRBJ1-1,TRBD1,few,TRBV2
TGTGCCAGCAGCCAAGCCGGAAACATTCAGTACTTC,CASSQAGNIQYF,TRBJ2-4,NA,NA,TRBV3-1/TRBV3-2